Reported below is one T cell receptor (beta chain). No antigen is known for it. The sample comes from a study of monozygotic twins with cystic fibrosis. For the study at large: With about 15 PCR cycles, barcoded libraries came from approximately 2.7 micrograms of fragmented DNA.

General study points: Co-twins had the most similar V usage for 13 of 16 pairs, J for 8. Monozygotic CF twin pairs shared significantly more nucleotide-identical clonotypes than unrelated CF individuals did. The repertoire was suggested to be naive-dominated, clonality median approximately 0.009.

Trimming took off 9 bases at V and 3 bases at J, with 8 bases between the two ends. Looked up from germline, CDR1 is MNHNY and CDR2 is SVGAGI (reference sequence). The CDR3 sequence is 11 residues long. Sequencing used immunoSEQ multiplex PCR; TCRdb keeps in-frame clones, though not all of them. The data show some 25,000 clones, roughly 97% seen once. The rearrangement links TRBV6-6 to TRBJ1-1; D remains ambiguous. This TCR was recovered from a girl aged 2 to 10 with cystic fibrosis. Sequences were obtained from blood. CDR3 DNA: TGTGCCAGTTGGGTTTACACTGAAGCTTTCTTT. Translating gives CASWVYTEAFF.